Included here is one T cell receptor beta chain sequence, with context. Seattle patient enrollment occurred during active infection, with longitudinal follow-up thereafter. This entry comes from a study of blood T cell repertoires in COVID-19. Study information: Donors in the United States, Italy and Spain gave samples during acute or convalescent COVID-19.

This CDR3 is 14 amino acids long. V was clipped by 4 bases and J by 3 bases, with 12 bases between them. Germline CDR1 SGHAT, CDR2 FQNNGV. Assay used: immunoSEQ multiplex PCR; TCRdb lists only in-frame clones, some missing. The table shows under 450,000 clones, with around 91% occurring only once. The V call is TRBV11-2, the J call TRBJ1-1; no clear D. This TCR was sampled from a woman aged 40 to 49 with COVID-19, enrolled during active disease. What was sequenced was peripheral blood. CDR3 DNA sequence: TGTGCCAGCAGCTGGGCGGCGAGGGACACTGAAGCTTTCTTT. As protein: CASSWAARDTEAFF.